This T cell receptor (beta chain) derives from a study of CD8 T cells in Susac syndrome. With random hexamers, 0.5 to 1 ug RNA was reverse transcribed. TCR beta CDR3 was amplified by immunoSEQ covering 54 Vbeta and 13 Jbeta. Using its own MiXCR run on the immunoSEQ multiplex PCR reads, TCRdb lists one record per CDR3 protein. Of roughly 170,000 distinct CDR3 sequences in the sample, 90% to 95% are singletons; the top ten hold around 0.097%. Germline V lookup: CDR1 MNHEY, CDR2 SVGAGI. V was pared by 2 bases and J by 2 bases, with 12 bases between. The CDR3 is 15 amino acids. This chain connects TRBV6-5 to TRBJ1-2; TRBD1 might be the D (5 bases). This clonotype originated in a human donor with multiple sclerosis. Material for sequencing was CD4+ T cells from PBMCs. CDR3 region: CASSYVGRTNYGYTF. The CDR3 nucleotides are TGTGCCAGCAGTTACGTGGGGCGCACAAACTATGGCTACACCTTC.